This record looks at one T cell receptor beta chain sequence and its context. These data belong to a study of blood T cell repertoires in COVID-19. Across the whole study: In each case, the material was cDNA or gDNA derived from T cells, B-cell-depleted T cells, or PBMCs.

Germline lookup yields CDR1 LNHDA and CDR2 SQIVND (reference sequence). Unmatched junction bases numbered 6, after V lost 5 bases and J lost 2 bases. This CDR3 spans 15 amino acids. Under the authors' procedure: How many nucleated cells were present was estimated from reference gene primer amplification. Profiled with immunoSEQ multiplex PCR; TCRdb holds only in-frame clones, not every one. That table furnishes V, J and clone size, whereas the DNA furnished D and trimming. The sample has fewer than 130,000 clones, approximately 65% seen once. This clonotype was obtained from a woman aged 55-69 years with acute or convalescent COVID-19. The sequenced sample was peripheral blood. This chain links TRBV19 with TRBJ2-7; TRBD1 matches 10 bases. This CDR3 reads CASSRSGQGPYEQYF. The CDR3 bases are TGTGCCAGTAGTCGATCGGGACAGGGGCCCTACGAGCAGTACTTC.